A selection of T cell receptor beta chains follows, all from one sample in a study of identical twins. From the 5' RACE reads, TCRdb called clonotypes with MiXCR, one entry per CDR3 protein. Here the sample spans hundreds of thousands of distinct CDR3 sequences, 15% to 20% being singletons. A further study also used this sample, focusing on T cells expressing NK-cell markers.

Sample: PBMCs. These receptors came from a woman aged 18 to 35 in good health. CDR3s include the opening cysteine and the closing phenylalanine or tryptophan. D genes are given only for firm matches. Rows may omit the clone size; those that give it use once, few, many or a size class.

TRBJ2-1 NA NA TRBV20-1 TGCAGTGCTAGGGCCGTGAGCGTTAGAAGTTACAATGAGCAGTTCTTC CSARAVSVRSYNEQFF
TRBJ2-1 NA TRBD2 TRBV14 TGTGCCAGCAGCCCCCGACTAGCGAGCCAGGAGCAGTTCTTC CASSPRLASQEQFF
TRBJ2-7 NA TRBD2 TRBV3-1 TGTGCCAGCAGCGGACGGACTAGCGGGAGGCACGAGCAGTACTTC CASSGRTSGRHEQYF
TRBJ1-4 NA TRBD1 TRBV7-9 TGTGCCAGCAGCTTAGCGCAGGGGGCGAGTGAAAAACTGTTTTTT CASSLAQGASEKLFF
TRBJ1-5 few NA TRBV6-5 TGTGCCAGCAGTTACTCGAGAGCTAGGACGGGAGAACAGCCCCAGCATTTT CASSYSRARTGEQPQHF
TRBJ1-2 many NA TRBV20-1 TGCAGTGCGGGAGTGGGGAGATACACCTTC CSAGVGRYTF
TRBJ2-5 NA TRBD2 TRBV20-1 TGCAGTGCTAGAGGGACTAGCGGGATCCAAGAGACCCAGTACTTC CSARGTSGIQETQYF
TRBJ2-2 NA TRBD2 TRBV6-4 TGTGCCAGCAGTCAGGCTAGCGGAAACACCGGGGAGCTGTTTTTT CASSQASGNTGELFF
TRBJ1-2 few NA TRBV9 TGTGCCAGCAGCTTCTACCCTGACTTGCTCTATGGCTACACCTTC CASSFYPDLLYGYTF
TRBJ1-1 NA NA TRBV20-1 TGCAGTGTCGAGAAAGGGACTGAAGCTTTCTTT CSVEKGTEAFF
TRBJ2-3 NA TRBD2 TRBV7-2 TGTGCCAGCAGCCACCTAGCGGTAGTGCAGTATTTT CASSHLAVVQYF
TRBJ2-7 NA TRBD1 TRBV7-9 TGTGCCAGCACGTCGGGGACAGGGGGCGAGTACGAGCAGTACTTC CASTSGTGGEYEQYF
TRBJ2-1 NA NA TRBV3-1 TGTGCCAGCAGCCGTTTGGTCAATGAGCAGTTCTTC CASSRLVNEQFF
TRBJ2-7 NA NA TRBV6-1 TGTGCCAGCAGTGCCGAAATAACCTACGAGCAGTACTTC CASSAEITYEQYF
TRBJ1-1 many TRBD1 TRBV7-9 TGTGCCAGCAGCCCTAGGGGGACAGCAGACACTGAAGCTTTCTTT CASSPRGTADTEAFF
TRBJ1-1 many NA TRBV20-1 TGCAGTGCTAGTCAGGGGACGAACACTGAAGCTTTCTTT CSASQGTNTEAFF
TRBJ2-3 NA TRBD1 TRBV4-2 TGTGCCAGCAGCTCCCGGACAGGGGGCGCGGCAGATACGCAGTATTTT CASSSRTGGAADTQYF
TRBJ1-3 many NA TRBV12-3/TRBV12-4 TGTGCCAGCAGGACAAGCTCTGGAAACACCATATATTTT CASRTSSGNTIYF
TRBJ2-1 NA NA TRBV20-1 TGCAGTGCCACTCGCCCCGGTCCCTCCTACAATGAGCAGTTCTTC CSATRPGPSYNEQFF
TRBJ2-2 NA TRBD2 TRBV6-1 TGTGCCAGCAGACCCTTTAGCGGGGGCGACACCGGGGAGCTGTTTTTT CASRPFSGGDTGELFF
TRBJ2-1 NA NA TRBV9 TGTGCCAGCAGCGCCTCGGGGGAGCAGTTCTTC CASSASGEQFF
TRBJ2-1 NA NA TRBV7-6 TGTGCCAGCAGCCTAGGCCCCTCAACGGAATACAATGAGCAGTTCTTC CASSLGPSTEYNEQFF
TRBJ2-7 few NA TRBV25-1 TGTGCCAGCAGCGAACAGGCTTCCTACGAGCAGTACTTC CASSEQASYEQYF
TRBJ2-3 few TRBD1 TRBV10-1 TGCGCCAGCAGTGGTGGGGTCGGGCAGGGGGCCACAGATACGCAGTATTTT CASSGGVGQGATDTQYF
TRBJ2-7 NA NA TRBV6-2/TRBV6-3 TGTGCCAGCAGGCCGGACGGATACTACGAGCAGTACTTC CASRPDGYYEQYF
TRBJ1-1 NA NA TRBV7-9 TGTGCCAGCAGCTTAAGGACCCCCGCCACTGAAGCTTTCTTT CASSLRTPATEAFF
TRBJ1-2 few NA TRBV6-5 TGTGCCAGCAGTTACTCCCTTGGGGCCGGCTACACCTTC CASSYSLGAGYTF
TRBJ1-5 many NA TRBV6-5 TGTGCCAGCAGTTACTCGCGCGTACGGGTAGTAAATCAGCCCCAGCATTTT CASSYSRVRVVNQPQHF
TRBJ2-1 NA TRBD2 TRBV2 TGTGCCAGCAGTAACCGAGGACTAGCGGGTGGCAATGAGCAGTTCTTC CASSNRGLAGGNEQFF
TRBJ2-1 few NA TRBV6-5 TGTGCCAGCAGTTACGGGTCACCAGCGGGCAATGAGCAGTTCTTC CASSYGSPAGNEQFF
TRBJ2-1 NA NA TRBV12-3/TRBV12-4 TGTGCCAGCAGTTCGTTAGTAGTCGTGCAGTTCTTC CASSSLVVVQFF
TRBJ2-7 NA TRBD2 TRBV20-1 TGCAGTGCCTATATTAGCGGGAGGATCCACGAGCAGTACTTC CSAYISGRIHEQYF
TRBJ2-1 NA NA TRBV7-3 TGTGCCAGCAGCCCCGCCAGGGAGATCTACAATGAGCAGTTCTTC CASSPAREIYNEQFF
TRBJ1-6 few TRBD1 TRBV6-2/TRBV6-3 TGTGCCAGCAGACCCAACAGGGGGCCTTCACCCCTCCACTTT CASRPNRGPSPLHF
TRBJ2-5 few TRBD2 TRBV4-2 TGTGCCAGCAGCCAAGCTGACGGGACTAGCGTCCAGACCCAGTACTTC CASSQADGTSVQTQYF
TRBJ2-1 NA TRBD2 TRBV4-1 TGCGCCAGCAGCCAAGAGTCACTAGCGGGAGGGGGGTCGCAGTTCTTC CASSQESLAGGGSQFF
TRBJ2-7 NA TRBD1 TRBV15 TGTGCCACCAGCACACGACAGGGTGGATACGAGCAGTACTTC CATSTRQGGYEQYF
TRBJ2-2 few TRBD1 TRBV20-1 TGCAGTGCTAGAGATCTTCGACAGGGGGCCATTACCGGGGAGCTGTTTTTT CSARDLRQGAITGELFF
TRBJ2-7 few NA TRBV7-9 TGTGCCAGCAGCTTACCTCAGAGAACCTACGAGCAGTACTTC CASSLPQRTYEQYF
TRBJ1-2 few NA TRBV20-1 TGCAGTGCTGCCGACAGACTCTATGGCTACACCTTC CSAADRLYGYTF
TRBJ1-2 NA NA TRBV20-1 TGCAGTGTCAGAGACCTCTATGGCTACACCTTC CSVRDLYGYTF
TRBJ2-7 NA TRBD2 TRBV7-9 TGTGCCAGCACCCAATACCGGACTAGCGGGGTCACCTACGAGCAGTACTTC CASTQYRTSGVTYEQYF
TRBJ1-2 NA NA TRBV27 TGTGCCAGCAGGCCGGACCTCCGCATGATCTATGGCTACACCTTC CASRPDLRMIYGYTF
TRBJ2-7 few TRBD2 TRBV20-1 TGCAGTGCTCTACCCCCCGGACTAGCGGGTCTCTCCTACGAGCAGTACTTC CSALPPGLAGLSYEQYF
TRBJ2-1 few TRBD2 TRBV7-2 TGTGCCAGCAGCTCACTACTAGCGGGAGGTTACAATGAGCAGTTCTTC CASSSLLAGGYNEQFF
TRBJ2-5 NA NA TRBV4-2 TGTGCCAGCAGCCATTCGGGGGTGGAGACCCAGTACTTC CASSHSGVETQYF
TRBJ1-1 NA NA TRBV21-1 TGTGCCAGCAGCAATGTGTGGGCTTTCTTT CASSNVWAFF
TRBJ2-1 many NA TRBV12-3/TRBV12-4 TGTGCCAGCAGTTTTGGTGGGGGGGCCGGTGAGCAGTTCTTC CASSFGGGAGEQFF
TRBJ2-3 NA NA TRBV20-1 TGCAGTGCTCGCCTCCACACAGATACGCAGTATTTT CSARLHTDTQYF
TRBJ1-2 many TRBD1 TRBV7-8 TGTGCCAGCAGCATAGCCGGGACAGGGATCCAATATGGCTACACCTTC CASSIAGTGIQYGYTF
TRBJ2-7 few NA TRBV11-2 TGTGCCATCCGGACAGCCTCCTACGAGCAGTACTTC CAIRTASYEQYF
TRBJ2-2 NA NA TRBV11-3 TGTGCCAGCGGAATCAGACGGACTGCCGGGGAGCTGTTTTTT CASGIRRTAGELFF
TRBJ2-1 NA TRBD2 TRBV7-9 TGTGCCAGCAGCTCACGACTAGCCGTTTCTGGTGAGCAGTTCTTC CASSSRLAVSGEQFF